The sequence of this T cell receptor beta chain was determined in a study of response to subunit inactivated influenza vaccine (dated by TCRdb to the late 2010s). Notes on the research overall: Deep quantitative T cell receptor repertoire profiling was used in the study to track responses to a trivalent subunit inactivated influenza vaccine.

V is pruned by 0 bases and J by 5 bases, leaving 10 bases of the junction without a gene match. The CDR3 starts with the cysteine, ends with the phenylalanine, and has 16 residues. Just CDR3 DNA is preserved here, 48 bases in frame from base 1. CDR1 is given as SGHRS and CDR2 as YFSETQ, both from the germline V gene. General conclusions and limits of the study: The authors proposed that each seasonal influenza vaccination may bring in only a limited number of new T cells.

For this clonotype: Its target antigen remains unknown. The input lacks base qualities; no much larger clone sits a single base away.

To prepare the library, RT-PCR was applied. TCRdb lists the instrument as Illumina HiSeq 2500. TCRdb cleaned the public reads at Q25 with fastp, built clones with MiXCR and kept in-frame beta chains. One record per CDR3 amino acid sequence lists the most common genes and DNA. The sample table records 610,000 or so distinct CDR3 sequences; less than 15% of these occur just once. The ten top clones hold over 8.5% of the sample. Here the sequenced sample was PBMCs from blood, taken about 11 days after vaccination. The rearrangement combines TRBV5-1 with TRBJ1-1; 7 central bases correspond to TRBD1. The TCR originated in a man aged 45-65 years who received an inactivated influenza vaccine. Donor details come from another sample of the same person, matched by shared clones. The CDR3 protein: CASSLGSWGRGTEAFF. The DNA is as follows: TGCGCCAGCAGCTTGGGCTCGTGGGGCAGGGGGACTGAAGCTTTCTTT.